The 8 T cell receptor beta chains reported below all come from one sample, sequenced in a study of blood T cell repertoires in COVID-19. The assay was immunoSEQ multiplex PCR, and TCRdb's table has in-frame clones only and misses some. The table shows 140,000 to 150,000 clones, with roughly 91% occurring only once. Source material: peripheral blood. These receptors were obtained from a man in his fifties or sixties with active or convalescent COVID-19.

This clone was counted only a few times. This rearrangement joins TRBV5-1 to TRBJ2-1; 15 nucleotides match TRBD2. V lost 5 bases, J lost 7 bases, and 7 bases stayed unmatched. Germline-derived CDR1 and CDR2 are SGHRS and YFSETQ. The CDR3 loop spans 16 amino acids. The CDR3 loop reads CASSSGLAGGQNEQFF. DNA of the CDR3: TGCGCCAGCAGTTCGGGACTAGCGGGGGGTCAGAATGAGCAGTTCTTC.

CDR3 bases: TGTGCCAGCAGCCGCGGGGTCCCAGAGACCCAGTACTTC. This encodes CASSRGVPETQYF. The genes are TRBV7-9 and TRBJ2-5; D may be TRBD2 (6 bases). CDR1 and CDR2 from the germline V gene are SEHNR and FQNEAQ (reference sequence). This CDR3 region has 13 residues. V was clipped by 5 bases and J by 4 bases, with 11 bases between them.

The chain uses TRBV28 and TRBJ2-1, with 11 bases that match TRBD2. This CDR3 is built from 15 residues. Trimming took 2 bases from V and 10 from J; bases not matched to a gene: 7. Looked up from germline, CDR1 is MDHEN and CDR2 is SYDVKM. CDR3 sequence: CASSLISGGAPEQFF. CDR3 bases: TGTGCCAGCAGTTTAATTAGCGGGGGGGCCCCCGAGCAGTTCTTC.

The V gene is TRBV7-8, the J gene TRBJ2-5, with TRBD2 identical over 8 bases. Germline values: CDR1 SGHVS, CDR2 FQNEAQ. V dropped 1 base and J dropped 1; count of bases not matched to a gene: 2. The CDR3 contains 15 residues. The CDR3: CASSLVGTSQETQYF. CDR3 nucleotide sequence: TGTGCCAGCAGCTTAGTTGGGACTAGCCAAGAGACCCAGTACTTC.

The V call is TRBV30, the J call TRBJ1-1; 8 bases agree with TRBD1. The CDR3 is 15 amino acids. The V gene end was trimmed by 0 bases and the J gene end by 11 bases; junction bases not matched to a gene: 14. Germline CDR1 is GTSNPN and CDR2 is SVGIG (reference sequence). The CDR3 sequence is CAWSVHQGAVQMAFF. The CDR3 nucleotides read TGTGCCTGGAGTGTACACCAGGGGGCGGTTCAAATGGCTTTCTTT.

V and J are TRBV7-2 and TRBJ1-3; D is ambiguous. V lost 1 base and J 5 bases, leaving 3 bases between the germline ends. CDR3 length: 12 residues. Germline V gene data show CDR1 as SGHTA and CDR2 as FQGNSA. The CDR3 sequence is CASSLVRNTIYF. The CDR3, as DNA: TGTGCCAGCAGCTTAGTAAGAAACACCATATATTTT.

V and J are TRBV30 and TRBJ2-5; TRBD2 matches 7 bases. The CDR3 runs to 14 residues. The V gene's germline CDR1 is GTSNPN and CDR2 SVGIG (reference sequence). V was pared by 0 bases and J by 5 bases, with 6 bases of the junction left unmatched. CDR3 residues: CAWSVLGGRETQYF. The CDR3 coding sequence is TGTGCCTGGAGTGTACTGGGGGGGAGGGAGACCCAGTACTTC.

The gene calls are TRBV15 and TRBJ2-3; 11 nucleotides agree with TRBD2. Trimming took 2 bases from V and 0 from J; bases not matched to a gene: 7. The germline CDR1 and CDR2 sequences are LNHNV and YYDKDF (reference sequence). The CDR3 runs to 18 residues. CDR3 nucleotides: TGTGCCACCAGCAGATCCACGACTAGCGGGGTTAGCACAGATACGCAGTATTTT. Protein: CATSRSTTSGVSTDTQYF.